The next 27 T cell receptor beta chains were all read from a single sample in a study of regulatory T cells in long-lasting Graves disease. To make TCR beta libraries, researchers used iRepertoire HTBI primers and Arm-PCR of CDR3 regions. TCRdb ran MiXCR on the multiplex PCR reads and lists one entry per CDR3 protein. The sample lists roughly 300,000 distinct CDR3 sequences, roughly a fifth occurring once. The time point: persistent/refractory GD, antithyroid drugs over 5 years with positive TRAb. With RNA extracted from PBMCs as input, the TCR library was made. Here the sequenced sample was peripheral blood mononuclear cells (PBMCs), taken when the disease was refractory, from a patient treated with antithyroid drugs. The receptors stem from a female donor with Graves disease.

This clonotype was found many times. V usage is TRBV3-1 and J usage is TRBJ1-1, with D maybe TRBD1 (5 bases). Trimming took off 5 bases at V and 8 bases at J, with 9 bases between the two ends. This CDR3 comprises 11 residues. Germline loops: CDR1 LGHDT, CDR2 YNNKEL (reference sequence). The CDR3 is CASSVGVEAFF. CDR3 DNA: TGTGCCAGCAGCGTGGGGGTGGAAGCTTTCTTT.

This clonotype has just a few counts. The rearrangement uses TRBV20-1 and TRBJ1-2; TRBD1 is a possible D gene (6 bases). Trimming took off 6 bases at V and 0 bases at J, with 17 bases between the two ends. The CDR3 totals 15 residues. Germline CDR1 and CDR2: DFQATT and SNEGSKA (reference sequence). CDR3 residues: CSATHAGAANYGYTF. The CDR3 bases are TGCAGTGCAACGCATGCAGGGGCAGCTAACTATGGCTACACCTTC.

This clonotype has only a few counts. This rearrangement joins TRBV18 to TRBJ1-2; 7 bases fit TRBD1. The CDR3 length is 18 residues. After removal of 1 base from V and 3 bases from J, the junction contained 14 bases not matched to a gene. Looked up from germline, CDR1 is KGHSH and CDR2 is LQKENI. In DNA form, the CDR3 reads TGTGCCAGCTCACCACTGCGCGCGATGACAGGGTCCCACTATGGCTACACCTTC. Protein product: CASSPLRAMTGSHYGYTF.

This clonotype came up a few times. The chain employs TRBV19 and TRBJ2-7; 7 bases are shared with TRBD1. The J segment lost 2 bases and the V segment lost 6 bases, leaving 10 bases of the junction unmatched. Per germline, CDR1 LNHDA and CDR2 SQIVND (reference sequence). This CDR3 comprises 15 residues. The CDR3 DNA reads TGTGCCAGTAGCCCGGTGGTTGACAGGGCCTACGAGCAGTACTTC. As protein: CASSPVVDRAYEQYF.

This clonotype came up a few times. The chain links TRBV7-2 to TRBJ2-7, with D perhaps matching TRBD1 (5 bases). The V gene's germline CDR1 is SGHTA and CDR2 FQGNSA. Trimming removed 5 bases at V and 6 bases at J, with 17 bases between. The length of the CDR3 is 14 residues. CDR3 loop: CASSRRQGFAEQYF. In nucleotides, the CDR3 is TGTGCCAGCAGCCGCCGGCAGGGATTCGCCGAGCAGTACTTC.

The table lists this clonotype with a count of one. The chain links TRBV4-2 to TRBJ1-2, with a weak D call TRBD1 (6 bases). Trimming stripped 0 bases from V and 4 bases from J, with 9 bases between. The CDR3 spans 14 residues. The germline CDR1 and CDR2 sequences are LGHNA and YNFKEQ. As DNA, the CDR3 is TGTGCCAGCAGCCAAGACGAAGGGGGCTATGGCTACACCTTC. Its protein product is CASSQDEGGYGYTF.

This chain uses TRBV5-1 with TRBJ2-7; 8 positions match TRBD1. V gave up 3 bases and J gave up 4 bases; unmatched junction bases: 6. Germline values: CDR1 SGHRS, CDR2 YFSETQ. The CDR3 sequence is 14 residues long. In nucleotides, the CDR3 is TGCGCCAGCAGCTCAATCACAGGGGGATACGAGCAGTACTTC. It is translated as CASSSITGGYEQYF.

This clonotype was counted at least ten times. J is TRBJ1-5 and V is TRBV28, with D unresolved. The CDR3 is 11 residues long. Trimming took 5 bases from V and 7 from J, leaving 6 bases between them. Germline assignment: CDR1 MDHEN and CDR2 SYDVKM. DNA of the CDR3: TGTGCCAGCAGTCCTGGACAGCCCCAGCATTTT. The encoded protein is CASSPGQPQHF.

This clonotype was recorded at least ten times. CDR3 nucleotide sequence: TGCAGTGCTTCCATCCATGGCCAAGAGACCCAGTACTTC. Encoded protein: CSASIHGQETQYF. The chain combines TRBV20-1 with TRBJ2-5; D is unclear. The CDR3 loop spans 13 amino acids. Trimming left V 5 bases short and J 1 base short, with 11 bases between. Germline assignment: CDR1 DFQATT and CDR2 SNEGSKA (reference sequence).

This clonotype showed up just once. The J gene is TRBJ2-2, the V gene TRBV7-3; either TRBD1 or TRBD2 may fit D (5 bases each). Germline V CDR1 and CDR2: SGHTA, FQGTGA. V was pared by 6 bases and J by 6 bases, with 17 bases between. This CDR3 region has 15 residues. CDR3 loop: CASRRPGPRAGELFF. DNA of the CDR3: TGTGCCAGCAGGCGGCCGGGACCCAGGGCCGGGGAGCTGTTTTTT. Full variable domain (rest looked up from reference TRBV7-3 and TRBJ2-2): GAGVSQTPSNKVTEKGKYVELRCDPISGHTALYWYRQSLGQGPEFLIYFQGTGAADDSGLPNDRFFAVRPEGSVSTLKIQRTERGDSAVYLCASRRPGPRAGELFFGEGSRLTVL.

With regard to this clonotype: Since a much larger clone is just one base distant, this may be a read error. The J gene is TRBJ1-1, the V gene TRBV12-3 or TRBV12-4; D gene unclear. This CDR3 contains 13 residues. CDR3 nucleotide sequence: TGTGCCAGCAATTTAATAGTTAACACTGAAGCTTTCTTT. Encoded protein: CASNLIVNTEAFF.

The CDR3 nucleotides are TGTGCCAGCAGCCTCAGCTTAAGCAGGGACTTCTATGGCTACACCTTC. It specifies CASSLSLSRDFYGYTF. The chain links TRBV7-9 to TRBJ1-2; the D gene is possibly TRBD1 (5 bases). Germline CDR1 SEHNR, CDR2 FQNEAQ (reference sequence). CDR3 length: 16 amino acids. The germline V and J ends were trimmed by 5 bases and 4 bases, with 20 bases remaining between them.

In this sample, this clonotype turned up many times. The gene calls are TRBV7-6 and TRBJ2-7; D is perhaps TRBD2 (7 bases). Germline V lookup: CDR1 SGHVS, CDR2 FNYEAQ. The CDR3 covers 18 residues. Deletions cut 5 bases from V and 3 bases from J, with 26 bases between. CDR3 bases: TGTGCCAGCAGCCCCAACCTGCCAGCGGGGACACGGGACTACGAGCAGTACTTC. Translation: CASSPNLPAGTRDYEQYF.

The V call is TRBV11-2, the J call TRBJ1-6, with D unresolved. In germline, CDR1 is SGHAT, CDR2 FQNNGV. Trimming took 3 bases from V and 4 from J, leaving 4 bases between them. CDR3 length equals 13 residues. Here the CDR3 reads CASSFGYNSPLHF. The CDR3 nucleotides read TGTGCCAGCAGCTTCGGTTATAATTCACCCCTCCACTTT.

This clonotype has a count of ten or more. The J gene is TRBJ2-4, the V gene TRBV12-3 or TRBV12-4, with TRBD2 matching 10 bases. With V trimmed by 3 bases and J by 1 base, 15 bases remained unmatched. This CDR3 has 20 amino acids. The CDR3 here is CASSFWLAGESSWAKNIQYF. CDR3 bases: TGTGCCAGCAGTTTCTGGCTAGCGGGAGAATCTTCCTGGGCCAAAAACATTCAGTACTTC.

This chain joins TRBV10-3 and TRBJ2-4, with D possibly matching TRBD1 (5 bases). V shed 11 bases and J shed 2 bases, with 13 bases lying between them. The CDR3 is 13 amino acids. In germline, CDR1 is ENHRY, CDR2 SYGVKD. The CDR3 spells CAPKTVSKNIQYF. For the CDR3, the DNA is TGTGCCCCCAAGACAGTGTCCAAAAACATTCAGTACTTC.

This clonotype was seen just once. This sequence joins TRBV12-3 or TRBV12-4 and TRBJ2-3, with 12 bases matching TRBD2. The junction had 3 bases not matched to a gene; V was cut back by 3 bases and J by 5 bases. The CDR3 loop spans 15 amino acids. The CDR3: CASSLTSGGGDTQYF. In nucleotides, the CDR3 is TGTGCCAGCAGTTTGACTAGCGGGGGCGGAGATACGCAGTATTTT.

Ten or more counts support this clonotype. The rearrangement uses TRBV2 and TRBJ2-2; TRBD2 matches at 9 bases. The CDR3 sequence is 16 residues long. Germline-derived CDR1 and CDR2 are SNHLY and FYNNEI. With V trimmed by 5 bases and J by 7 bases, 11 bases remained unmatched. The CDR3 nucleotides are TGTGCCAGCAGTTTCTTAGCGGGGGATAATGGCGGGGAGCTGTTTTTT. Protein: CASSFLAGDNGGELFF.

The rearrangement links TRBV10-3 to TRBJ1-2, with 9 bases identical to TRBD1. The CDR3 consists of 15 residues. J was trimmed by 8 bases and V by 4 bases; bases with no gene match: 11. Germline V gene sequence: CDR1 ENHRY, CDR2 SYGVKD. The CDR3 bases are TGTGCCATCAGTGCGGCCCCCACAGGGGGCTGGGGCTACACCTTC. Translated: CAISAAPTGGWGYTF.

CDR3 amino acids: CASSFTTPGTPHTEAFF. The CDR3, as DNA: TGTGCCAGCTCGTTCACCACTCCCGGGACCCCCCACACTGAAGCTTTCTTT. J is TRBJ1-1 and V is TRBV18; possible D gene TRBD1, 5 bases. Germline-derived CDR1 and CDR2 are KGHSH and LQKENI. The ends were cut back, 6 bases at V and 3 bases at J, with 23 bases in the middle. CDR3 length: 17 residues.

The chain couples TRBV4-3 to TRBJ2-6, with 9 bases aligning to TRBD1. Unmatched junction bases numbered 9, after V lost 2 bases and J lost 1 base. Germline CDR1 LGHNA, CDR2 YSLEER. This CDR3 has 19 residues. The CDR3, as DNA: TGCGCCAGCAGCCAACAACAGGGGGCGTTTGGGTCTGGGGCCAACGTCCTGACTTTC. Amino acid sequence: CASSQQQGAFGSGANVLTF.

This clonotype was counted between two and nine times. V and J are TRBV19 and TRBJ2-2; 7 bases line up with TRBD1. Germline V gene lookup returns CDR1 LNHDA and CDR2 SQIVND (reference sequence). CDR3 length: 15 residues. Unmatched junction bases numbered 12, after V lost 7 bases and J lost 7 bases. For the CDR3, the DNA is TGTGCCAGTACCCAGATAGGGGGCTCGGTCGGGGAGCTGTTTTTT. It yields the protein CASTQIGGSVGELFF.

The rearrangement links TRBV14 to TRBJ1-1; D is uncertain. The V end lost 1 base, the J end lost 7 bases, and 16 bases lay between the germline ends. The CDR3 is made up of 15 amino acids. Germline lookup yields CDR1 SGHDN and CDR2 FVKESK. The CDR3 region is CASSQAVVPTGEAFF. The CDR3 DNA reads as TGTGCCAGCAGCCAAGCCGTTGTCCCGACGGGTGAAGCTTTCTTT.

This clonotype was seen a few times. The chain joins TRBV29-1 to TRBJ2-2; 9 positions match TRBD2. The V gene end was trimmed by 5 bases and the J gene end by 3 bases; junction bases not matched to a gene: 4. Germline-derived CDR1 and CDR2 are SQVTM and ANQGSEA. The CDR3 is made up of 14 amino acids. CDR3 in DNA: TGCAGCGTTCTTAGCGGGAGCCACACCGGGGAGCTGTTTTTT. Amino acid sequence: CSVLSGSHTGELFF.

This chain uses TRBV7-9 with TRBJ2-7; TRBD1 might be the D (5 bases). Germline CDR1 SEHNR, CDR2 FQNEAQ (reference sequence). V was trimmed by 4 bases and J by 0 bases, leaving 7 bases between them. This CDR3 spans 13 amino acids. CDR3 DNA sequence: TGTGCCAGCAGCTCTGGACACTCCTACGAGCAGTACTTC. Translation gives CASSSGHSYEQYF.

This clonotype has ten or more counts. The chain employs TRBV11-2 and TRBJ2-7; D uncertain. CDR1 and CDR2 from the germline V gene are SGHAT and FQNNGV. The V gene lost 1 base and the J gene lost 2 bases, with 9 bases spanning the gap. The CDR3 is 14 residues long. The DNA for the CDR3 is TGTGCCAGCAGCTTAGGTGGCACCCCCTACGAGCAGTACTTC. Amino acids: CASSLGGTPYEQYF.

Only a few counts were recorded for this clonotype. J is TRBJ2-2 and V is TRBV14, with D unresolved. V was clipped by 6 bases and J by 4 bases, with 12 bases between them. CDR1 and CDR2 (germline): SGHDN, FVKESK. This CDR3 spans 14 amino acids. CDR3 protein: CASRPYLSTGELFF. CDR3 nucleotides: TGTGCCAGCAGACCGTACCTGAGCACCGGGGAGCTGTTTTTT.